This T cell receptor beta chain is from a study of technical replicates of blood from a few donors. CDR3 length: 15 residues. V shed 0 bases, J shed 1 base, and the junction held 2 bases outside the gene matches. The germline V gene has CDR1 SGHRS and CDR2 YFSETQ. This table comes from immunoSEQ multiplex PCR, and its TCRdb copy is limited to in-frame clones, with some not included. The top ten clones hold about 0.25% of a sample with 84,000 or so clones, just under 95% of them seen once. The rearrangement uses TRBV5-1 and TRBJ2-3; 7 bases agree with TRBD2. The sample comprised T cells isolated from PBMCs. This TCR was recovered from a human donor in good health. CDR3 in DNA: TGCGCCAGCAGCTTGGGAACTAGCGGCACAGATACGCAGTATTTT. It is translated as CASSLGTSGTDTQYF.